One and the same sample provided the 21 T cell receptor beta chains below, sequenced in a study of T-cell memory formation after mild COVID-19. TCRdb independently ran MiXCR on the 5' RACE reads; one entry per CDR3 protein. Here the sample spans about 560,000 distinct CDR3 sequences, about a fifth being singletons. The specimen sequenced was PBMCs or a T cell subset sorted from them (not recorded which). These TCRs come from an adult woman who had mild COVID-19 (a few samples of this study predate the infection). Cell type and time point are not known.

This clonotype has more than one count but fewer than ten. The CDR3 loop reads CASSYVGGGYTF. Here the CDR3 DNA reads TGTGCCAGCAGTTATGTGGGCGGTGGCTACACCTTC. The chain employs TRBV6-5 and TRBJ1-2; D unresolved. The CDR3 sequence is 12 residues long. The V end was cut by 3 bases, the J end by 7 bases, with 9 bases between. CDR1 is MNHEY and CDR2 is SVGAGI in the germline V gene.

This clonotype was observed a handful of times. This sequence joins TRBV20-1 and TRBJ2-7; 11 bases are a match to TRBD2. J gave up 4 bases and V 1 base, and 9 bases lay outside the gene matches. The germline V gene encodes CDR1 DFQATT and CDR2 SNEGSKA (reference sequence). The CDR3 is made up of 16 amino acids. The CDR3 DNA reads TGCAGTGCTAGAGGAAACCGACTAGCGGGGAAGTACGAGCAGTACTTC. Encoded protein: CSARGNRLAGKYEQYF.

This clonotype turned up a few times. The V and J genes are TRBV6-2 or TRBV6-3 and TRBJ1-2; unclear D gene. The germline V and J ends were trimmed by 7 bases and 2 bases, with 17 bases remaining between them. The CDR3 spans 15 residues. Germline assignment: CDR1 MNHEY and CDR2 SVGEGT. Written as DNA, the CDR3 is TGTGCCAGCATAGGAATTACTCGATTCAACTATGGCTACACCTTC. Translation: CASIGITRFNYGYTF.

In its sample, this clonotype was seen a few times. This chain joins TRBV20-1 and TRBJ2-5; no reliable D call. The CDR3 totals 13 residues. Germline CDR1 DFQATT, CDR2 SNEGSKA (reference sequence). Trimming removed 1 base from V and 5 bases from J, with 11 bases in between. CDR3 sequence (DNA): TGCAGTGCTAGAGGGGCTCCGATGGAGACCCAGTACTTC. It is translated as CSARGAPMETQYF.

The chain joins TRBV30 to TRBJ1-2, with D uncertain. Germline-derived CDR1 and CDR2 are GTSNPN and SVGIG (reference sequence). The CDR3 consists of 11 residues. The V gene lost 3 bases and the J gene lost 10 bases, with 12 bases spanning the gap. The CDR3 nucleotides are TGTGCCTGGAGCCAAGTCACCCTCTACACCTTC. Translated: CAWSQVTLYTF.

The V call is TRBV27, the J call TRBJ2-1; 9 bases fit TRBD2. The CDR3 totals 15 residues. CDR1 is MNHEY, CDR2 SMNVEV, per germline (reference sequence). V lost 1 base and J lost 5; bases outside the gene matches: 3. The CDR3 bases are TGTGCCAGCAGTTTATGGGCTAGCGGGGACAATGAGCAGTTCTTC. It is translated as CASSLWASGDNEQFF.

This clonotype was detected a few times. V gene TRBV12-3 or TRBV12-4 combines with J gene TRBJ2-7; the D is unclear. The V and J ends lost 4 bases and 0 bases respectively, with 13 bases between them. The CDR3 contains 15 residues. DNA for the CDR3: TGTGCCAGCAGTTCGTCATTCCTCCTCTCCTACGAGCAGTACTTC. Its translation: CASSSSFLLSYEQYF.

V and J are TRBV5-1 and TRBJ1-2, with 8 positions matching TRBD1. CDR1 is SGHRS and CDR2 is YFSETQ in the germline V gene. The CDR3 runs to 14 residues. Trimming took 1 base from V and 6 from J; bases not matched to a gene: 5. The CDR3, as DNA: TGCGCCAGCAGCTTGAGACAGGGGAAAGATGGCTACACCTTC. Translation: CASSLRQGKDGYTF.

V usage is TRBV10-3 and J usage is TRBJ1-1; TRBD1 might be the D (5 bases). V lost 6 bases and J lost 8, with 10 bases in between. The germline gives CDR1 ENHRY, CDR2 SYGVKD. The CDR3 extends over 11 amino acids. CDR3 in DNA: TGTGCCATCAGACCCGGGACCGAAGCTTTCTTT. Its protein is CAIRPGTEAFF.

The chain carries TRBV20-1 and TRBJ2-1; TRBD2 matches at 13 bases. Losses at the gene ends were 0 bases for V and 12 bases for J; bases not matched to a gene: 26. CDR1 and CDR2 (germline): DFQATT, SNEGSKA (reference sequence). The CDR3 is 21 residues long. For the CDR3, the DNA is TGCAGTGCTAGAGAACCCCACGGGACTAGCGGGAAGTTCGAAGGTGCCCTCGGGCAGTTCTTC. Protein product: CSAREPHGTSGKFEGALGQFF.

This chain joins TRBV6-5 and TRBJ1-4, with D possibly being TRBD1 (5 bases). V lost 4 bases and J lost 11, with 11 bases in between. The CDR3 is 12 residues long. Germline V gene lookup returns CDR1 MNHEY and CDR2 SVGAGI. CDR3 sequence reads: CASSSGQKKLFF. In nucleotides, the CDR3 is TGTGCCAGCAGTTCGGGGCAGAAGAAACTGTTTTTT.

The V gene is TRBV4-1, the J gene TRBJ1-3, with a tentative D call TRBD1 (5 bases). CDR3 length equals 17 residues. V gave up 0 bases and J gave up 0 bases, with 12 bases separating them. Germline V gene lookup returns CDR1 MGHRA and CDR2 YSYEKL. The CDR3 loop is CASSQEMTVISGNTIYF. The DNA of the CDR3 is TGCGCCAGCAGCCAAGAGATGACAGTGATCTCTGGAAACACCATATATTTT.

This clonotype was seen more than once but under ten times. The genes are TRBV7-2 and TRBJ2-5; the match to TRBD2 covers 13 bases. Germline V lookup: CDR1 SGHTA, CDR2 FQGNSA. With V trimmed by 2 bases and J by 5 bases, 5 bases remained unmatched. The CDR3 totals 16 residues. The CDR3 nucleotides read TGTGCCAGCAGCTTAACCGGACTAGCGGGAGATGAGACCCAGTACTTC. Its protein is CASSLTGLAGDETQYF.

This clonotype was counted between two and nine times. This rearrangement joins TRBV12-3 or TRBV12-4 to TRBJ1-2; D uncertain. The V end lost 5 bases, the J end lost 4 bases, and 11 bases lay between the germline ends. CDR3 length equals 13 residues. The CDR3 is CASSQTVLYGYTF. In nucleotides, the CDR3 is TGTGCCAGCAGTCAGACTGTTCTCTATGGCTACACCTTC.

This clonotype has more than one count but fewer than ten. V and J are TRBV27 and TRBJ2-2; no firm D call. CDR3 length: 13 amino acids. V dropped 5 bases and J dropped 9 bases, with 13 bases sitting between them. Germline loops: CDR1 MNHEY, CDR2 SMNVEV (reference sequence). CDR3 DNA sequence: TGTGCCAGCAGTCCCAGACCTGTTTGGGAGCTGTTTTTT. It yields the protein CASSPRPVWELFF.

This chain links TRBV18 with TRBJ1-1; D not certain. The CDR3 loop spans 13 amino acids. CDR1 KGHSH and CDR2 LQKENI come from the germline V gene. V was pared by 3 bases and J by 3 bases, with 8 bases between. The CDR3 here is CASSPSRDTEAFF. CDR3 nucleotide sequence: TGTGCCAGCTCACCGAGTCGGGACACTGAAGCTTTCTTT.

V gene TRBV6-2 or TRBV6-3 combines with J gene TRBJ1-5; 9 bases are shared with TRBD1. Germline lookup yields CDR1 MNHEY and CDR2 SVGEGT. The V gene end was trimmed by 4 bases and the J gene end by 1 base; junction bases not matched to a gene: 8. The length of the CDR3 is 17 residues. CDR3 region: CASSSTRDRESNQPQHF. Written as DNA, the CDR3 is TGTGCCAGCAGTTCCACAAGGGACAGGGAAAGCAATCAGCCCCAGCATTTT.

In this sample, this clonotype turned up a few times. V is TRBV5-5 and J is TRBJ2-7; the match to TRBD2 covers 13 bases. V shed 2 bases and J 7 bases; nucleotides not matched to a gene: 9. This CDR3 is built from 16 residues. Germline V gene sequence: CDR1 SGHKS, CDR2 YYEKEE (reference sequence). The CDR3 here is CASSFGLAGALGEQYF. CDR3 nucleotides: TGTGCCAGCAGCTTCGGACTAGCGGGAGCCCTGGGGGAGCAGTACTTC.

The genes are TRBV29-1 and TRBJ2-2, with D unresolved. The CDR3 extends over 13 amino acids. Germline V lookup: CDR1 SQVTM, CDR2 ANQGSEA. Trimming removed 5 bases from V and 2 bases from J, with 9 bases in between. CDR3 sequence: CSVSNSNTGELFF. Written as DNA, the CDR3 is TGCAGCGTTAGTAACAGTAACACCGGGGAGCTGTTTTTT.

This chain connects TRBV24-1 to TRBJ2-1; 9 bases map to TRBD2. Germline V gene sequence: CDR1 KGHDR, CDR2 SFDVKD. The V gene end was trimmed by 2 bases and the J gene end by 4 bases; junction bases not matched to a gene: 2. The CDR3 contains 15 residues. CDR3 nucleotide sequence: TGTGCCACCAGTGATTCTACTAGCGGGTACAATGAGCAGTTCTTC. Protein product: CATSDSTSGYNEQFF.

Regarding this clonotype: The junction and the germline gene differ at one end; a read error may be behind it. V gene TRBV12-3 or TRBV12-4 combines with J gene TRBJ2-4, with no clear D. The CDR3 runs to 15 residues. The CDR3 loop is CASSLYKTAKNIKYF. CDR3 in DNA: TGTGCCAGCAGTTTATATAAAACAGCCAAAAACATTAAGTACTTC.